The 20 T cell receptor beta chains below all came from one sample that was sequenced in a study of response to subunit inactivated influenza vaccine. TCRdb reanalysed the RT-PCR reads using MiXCR and keeps one entry per CDR3 protein. The sample shows 150,000 to 200,000 distinct CDR3 sequences, about a tenth of them seen only once. The sample was non-naive T cells sorted from PBMCs, taken 40 to 50 days after vaccination. Receptors were obtained from a man in his forties or fifties who received an inactivated influenza vaccine.

In its sample, this clonotype was seen a few times. The chain combines TRBV4-3 with TRBJ1-4, with D possibly matching TRBD1 (6 bases). Germline V gene lookup returns CDR1 LGHNA and CDR2 YSLEER. The CDR3 has 15 amino acids. V dropped 2 bases and J dropped 2 bases, with 9 bases sitting between them. The CDR3 reads CASSQQGFTNEKLFF. The CDR3 coding sequence is TGCGCCAGCAGCCAACAGGGGTTCACTAATGAAAAACTGTTTTTT.

This chain joins TRBV5-4 and TRBJ2-1; no reliable D call. Per the germline V gene, CDR1 is SGHNT and CDR2 is YYREEE (reference sequence). The CDR3 has 14 residues. Trimming took off 0 bases at V and 5 bases at J, with 9 bases between the two ends. The CDR3 reads CASSLVGIDNEQFF. CDR3 nucleotides: TGTGCCAGCAGCTTGGTCGGTATCGACAATGAGCAGTTCTTC.

With regard to this clonotype: A much larger clone is a single base away; this may be a read error. The V call is TRBV12-3 or TRBV12-4, the J call TRBJ2-7; 9 bases agree with TRBD1. This CDR3 comprises 15 residues. Here the CDR3 reads CASSYGDRETYEHYF. CDR3 DNA: TGTGCCAGCAGTTACGGGGACAGGGAGACCTACGAGCACTACTTC.

This clonotype was counted a few times. The V and J genes are TRBV6-2 or TRBV6-3 and TRBJ1-1, with a weak D call TRBD1 (6 bases). CDR1 is MNHEY and CDR2 is SVGEGT in the germline V gene. V shed 6 bases and J shed 0 bases, with 14 bases lying between them. The CDR3 is 15 amino acids. CDR3 protein: CASSRTVLMNTEAFF. The DNA of the CDR3 is TGTGCCAGCAGCCGGACAGTTCTCATGAACACTGAAGCTTTCTTT.

This clonotype has just a few counts. The rearrangement uses TRBV10-3 and TRBJ2-1; the D is unclear. The CDR3 runs to 12 residues. V was pared by 0 bases and J by 8 bases, with 5 bases between. Per the germline V gene, CDR1 is ENHRY and CDR2 is SYGVKD. The CDR3 sequence is CAISESAYEQFF. The CDR3 DNA reads as TGTGCCATCAGTGAGTCGGCGTATGAGCAGTTCTTC.

This clonotype was seen only a few times. The V gene is TRBV20-1, the J gene TRBJ2-5, with D possibly matching TRBD2 (6 bases). The ends were cut back, 3 bases at V and 1 base at J, with 15 bases in the middle. Germline CDR1 is DFQATT and CDR2 is SNEGSKA (reference sequence). The CDR3 runs 15 residues. CDR3 residues: CSASISGRAQETQYF. CDR3 DNA: TGCAGTGCTAGTATTAGCGGTAGGGCCCAAGAGACCCAGTACTTC.

This clonotype came up a few times. V is TRBV7-2 and J is TRBJ2-1, with D unresolved. This CDR3 comprises 14 residues. V was trimmed by 0 bases and J by 4 bases, leaving 7 bases between them. Looked up from germline, CDR1 is SGHTA and CDR2 is FQGNSA. Written as DNA, the CDR3 is TGTGCCAGCAGCTTAGCGGTGGGGTACAATGAGCAGTTCTTC. It codes for CASSLAVGYNEQFF.

The chain is built from TRBV6-1 and TRBJ2-1; D ambiguous. The CDR3 is 15 amino acids. Per germline, CDR1 MNHNS and CDR2 SASEGT. Trimming pared 4 bases from V and 4 bases from J, leaving 14 bases between. The CDR3 is CASSVNPGSYNEQFF. The CDR3 region has the DNA TGTGCCAGCAGTGTCAATCCGGGTAGTTACAATGAGCAGTTCTTC.

In this sample, this clonotype turned up a few times. This rearrangement joins TRBV27 to TRBJ1-1, with D unclear. This CDR3 is 13 amino acids long. Deletions cut 3 bases from V and 0 bases from J, with 5 bases between. The V gene's germline CDR1 is MNHEY and CDR2 SMNVEV (reference sequence). The CDR3, as DNA: TGTGCCAGCAGTTTCGGTATGAACACTGAAGCTTTCTTT. Encoded protein: CASSFGMNTEAFF.

This clonotype turned up a few times. This chain joins TRBV7-2 and TRBJ1-1, with TRBD1 as a possible D gene (6 bases). This CDR3 contains 14 residues. V was cut by 5 bases and J by 1 base, with 11 bases left in between. Germline CDR1 SGHTA, CDR2 FQGNSA. The CDR3 sequence: CASSLRQANTEAFF. DNA of the CDR3: TGTGCCAGCAGCCTTCGACAGGCGAACACTGAAGCTTTCTTT.

The rearrangement links TRBV29-1 to TRBJ1-1, with D maybe TRBD1 (5 bases). Germline CDR1 reads SQVTM; CDR2 reads ANQGSEA. V dropped 3 bases and J dropped 1 base, with 12 bases sitting between them. The CDR3 extends over 14 amino acids. The CDR3 DNA is TGCAGCGTTGATTTACGGGGGGGGAACACTGAAGCTTTCTTT. It yields the protein CSVDLRGGNTEAFF.

This clonotype has just a few counts. V and J are TRBV5-1 and TRBJ2-7, with 7 bases aligning to TRBD1. In germline, CDR1 is SGHRS, CDR2 YFSETQ. The CDR3 loop spans 14 amino acids. The V gene end was trimmed by 3 bases and the J gene end by 3 bases; junction bases not matched to a gene: 6. CDR3 nucleotides: TGCGCCAGCAGCTCGGAAAGGGACAGCTACGAGCAGTACTTC. Translating it yields CASSSERDSYEQYF.

This clonotype was seen more than once but under ten times. V gene TRBV6-1 combines with J gene TRBJ1-4, with unresolved D. Trimming pared 3 bases from V and 5 bases from J, leaving 16 bases between. The V gene's germline CDR1 is MNHNS and CDR2 SASEGT. The CDR3 sequence is 16 residues long. CDR3 in DNA: TGTGCCAGCAGTGAGCGTTTGGGCAGAAACAATGAAAAACTGTTTTTT. This encodes CASSERLGRNNEKLFF.

The V gene is TRBV16, the J gene TRBJ2-1; 8 bases line up with TRBD2. Germline V gene data show CDR1 as KGHSY and CDR2 as FQNENV. The CDR3 loop spans 17 amino acids. Germline trimming cut 3 bases from V and 4 bases from J; bases unmatched to any gene: 11. The CDR3 loop is CASSHPRGGGRYNEQFF. The CDR3 region has the DNA TGTGCCAGCAGCCACCCCCGGGGCGGGGGGCGGTACAATGAGCAGTTCTTC.

The chain combines TRBV6-1 with TRBJ1-4; the D gene is possibly TRBD1 (5 bases). The CDR3 extends over 12 amino acids. The germline V gene has CDR1 MNHNS and CDR2 SASEGT. Trimming removed 7 bases from V and 11 bases from J, with 14 bases in between. The CDR3 DNA reads as TGTGCCAGCACTCCGGTCGGGGGGAAACTGTTTTTT. Translated, it gives CASTPVGGKLFF.

The rearrangement uses TRBV6-1 and TRBJ1-5; the D is unclear. Germline V gives CDR1 MNHNS, CDR2 SASEGT. Trimming cost V 7 bases and J 6 bases, with 13 bases left between them. The CDR3 sequence is 13 residues long. This chain's CDR3 is CASTPWASQPQHF. The CDR3 DNA reads as TGTGCCAGCACCCCTTGGGCCAGTCAGCCCCAGCATTTT.

The genes are TRBV4-3 and TRBJ2-3, with D hard to call. The CDR3 consists of 13 residues. From germline, CDR1 is LGHNA and CDR2 YSLEER. V was pared by 0 bases and J by 7 bases, with 8 bases between. The CDR3 nucleotides read TGCGCCAGCAGCCAAGATAGAGCAAATACGCAGTATTTT. As protein: CASSQDRANTQYF.

This clonotype was counted many times. The gene calls are TRBV10-3 and TRBJ2-7; 10 nucleotides line up with TRBD2. The germline gives CDR1 ENHRY, CDR2 SYGVKD. The CDR3 is 15 residues long. J lost 4 bases, V lost 6 bases, and 9 bases had no gene match. CDR3 loop: CAIRNRTSGKYEQYF. The CDR3 bases are TGTGCCATCAGAAACCGGACTAGCGGTAAATACGAGCAGTACTTC.

This clonotype was picked up a small number of times. The chain links TRBV6-5 to TRBJ2-7, with D unclear. V lost 1 base and J lost 2, with 12 bases in between. CDR3 length equals 15 residues. The germline CDR1 and CDR2 sequences are MNHEY and SVGAGI. In DNA, the CDR3 is TGTGCCAGCAGTTACTATGGGGATCCTACCTACGAGCAGTACTTC. Translation gives CASSYYGDPTYEQYF.

The chain joins TRBV5-4 to TRBJ2-3; TRBD1 is a possible D gene (6 bases). With 2 bases removed from V and 1 base from J, the gap between germline ends came to 8 bases. CDR1 and CDR2 (germline): SGHNT, YYREEE (reference sequence). CDR3 length: 14 residues. The chain's CDR3 is CASSFRTGTDTQYF. DNA for the CDR3: TGTGCCAGCAGCTTTAGGACAGGCACAGATACGCAGTATTTT.